This is a list of T cell receptor beta chains from one sample in a study of CD8 T cells in Susac syndrome. MiXCR, applied by TCRdb to the immunoSEQ multiplex PCR reads, yields one record per CDR3 protein. Of just over 150,000 distinct CDR3 sequences in the sample, around 95% are singletons; the top ten hold 0.15%. Material for sequencing was CD8+ T cells from PBMCs. These receptors all stem from a human donor with multiple sclerosis. Each CDR3 is given with its conserved first and last residue. The order of the fields is clone size, D gene, J gene, V gene, CDR3 protein, CDR3 DNA. D genes are given only for firm matches. Only some rows state a clone size, as once, few, many or a class for expanded clones.

abundance: .; d_gene: TRBD2; j_gene: TRBJ2-1; v_gene: TRBV20-1; CDR3aa: CSARAGLAVNNEQFF; CDR3nt: TGCAGTGCTAGAGCGGGACTAGCGGTTAACAATGAGCAGTTCTTC
abundance: .; d_gene: .; j_gene: TRBJ1-5; v_gene: TRBV12-5; CDR3aa: CASGLPPGHLQHF; CDR3nt: TGTGCTAGTGGTTTGCCCCCCGGACACCTCCAGCATTTT
abundance: .; d_gene: .; j_gene: TRBJ1-5; v_gene: TRBV20-1; CDR3aa: CSARIGSSNQPQHF; CDR3nt: TGCAGTGCTAGGATCGGGTCTAGCAATCAGCCCCAGCATTTT
abundance: .; d_gene: TRBD2; j_gene: TRBJ2-1; v_gene: TRBV20-1; CDR3aa: CSARDPLAARPREQFF; CDR3nt: TGCAGTGCTAGAGACCCACTAGCGGCCCGGCCCCGTGAGCAGTTCTTC
abundance: .; d_gene: .; j_gene: TRBJ2-7; v_gene: TRBV6-2/TRBV6-3; CDR3aa: CASSYSTSWNEQYF; CDR3nt: TGTGCCAGCAGTTATTCAACTAGTTGGAACGAGCAGTACTTC
abundance: .; d_gene: .; j_gene: TRBJ1-1; v_gene: TRBV7-9; CDR3aa: CASSLGSEKAFF; CDR3nt: TGTGCCAGCAGCTTGGGGTCGGAGAAAGCTTTCTTT
abundance: .; d_gene: .; j_gene: TRBJ1-2; v_gene: TRBV7-9; CDR3aa: CASSLQSGGYTF; CDR3nt: TGTGCCAGCAGCTTACAGTCCGGAGGCTACACCTTC
abundance: .; d_gene: TRBD2; j_gene: TRBJ2-7; v_gene: TRBV7-9; CDR3aa: CASSFPTSGDDYEQYF; CDR3nt: TGTGCCAGCAGCTTCCCGACTAGCGGGGACGACTACGAGCAGTACTTC
abundance: .; d_gene: .; j_gene: TRBJ1-2; v_gene: TRBV4-1; CDR3aa: CASSQVGGRDYGYTF; CDR3nt: TGCGCCAGCAGCCAAGTTGGGGGTCGGGACTATGGCTACACCTTC
abundance: .; d_gene: .; j_gene: TRBJ2-5; v_gene: TRBV12-3/TRBV12-4; CDR3aa: CASSLSGVEETQYF; CDR3nt: TGTGCCAGCAGTTTGTCGGGGGTGGAGGAGACCCAGTACTTC
abundance: .; d_gene: .; j_gene: TRBJ1-1; v_gene: TRBV12-3/TRBV12-4; CDR3aa: CASSLVEGLSEAFF; CDR3nt: TGTGCCAGCAGTTTAGTGGAGGGACTCTCTGAAGCTTTCTTT
abundance: once; d_gene: .; j_gene: TRBJ1-2; v_gene: TRBV30; CDR3aa: CAWSGAPNGYTF; CDR3nt: TGTGCCTGGAGTGGGGCACCCAATGGCTACACCTTC
abundance: .; d_gene: TRBD1; j_gene: TRBJ1-4; v_gene: TRBV6-5; CDR3aa: CASREGQGGVKLFF; CDR3nt: TGTGCCAGCAGAGAGGGACAGGGGGGTGTAAAACTGTTTTTT
abundance: .; d_gene: .; j_gene: TRBJ1-5; v_gene: TRBV3-1; CDR3aa: CASSLGGQGPPHQPQHF; CDR3nt: TGTGCCAGCAGCCTAGGGGGGCAGGGCCCTCCTCATCAGCCCCAGCATTTT
abundance: .; d_gene: TRBD1; j_gene: TRBJ1-2; v_gene: TRBV27; CDR3aa: CASSPWTGPVYGYTF; CDR3nt: TGTGCCAGCAGTCCCTGGACAGGGCCCGTCTATGGCTACACCTTC
abundance: .; d_gene: .; j_gene: TRBJ1-2; v_gene: TRBV7-9; CDR3aa: CASSFVGALYGYTF; CDR3nt: TGTGCCAGCAGCTTCGTCGGCGCGCTCTATGGCTACACCTTC
abundance: .; d_gene: .; j_gene: TRBJ2-5; v_gene: TRBV27; CDR3aa: CASSLGGPAAQYF; CDR3nt: TGTGCCAGCAGTTTAGGGGGCCCCGCGGCCCAGTACTTC
abundance: .; d_gene: .; j_gene: TRBJ1-1; v_gene: TRBV14; CDR3aa: CASSTPGAFF; CDR3nt: TGTGCCAGCAGCACCCCCGGAGCTTTCTTT
abundance: .; d_gene: .; j_gene: TRBJ1-5; v_gene: TRBV12-3/TRBV12-4; CDR3aa: CASSRGQPQHF; CDR3nt: TGTGCCAGCAGCAGGGGTCAGCCCCAGCATTTT
abundance: .; d_gene: .; j_gene: TRBJ2-7; v_gene: TRBV5-6; CDR3aa: CASSLGDGQYF; CDR3nt: TGTGCCAGCAGCTTAGGGGACGGGCAGTACTTC
abundance: .; d_gene: .; j_gene: TRBJ2-3; v_gene: TRBV20-1; CDR3aa: CSATDARVTDTQYF; CDR3nt: TGCAGTGCTACCGACGCCCGTGTCACAGATACGCAGTATTTT
abundance: once; d_gene: .; j_gene: TRBJ2-1; v_gene: TRBV13; CDR3aa: CASSLLGLGNNEQFF; CDR3nt: TGTGCCAGCAGCTTATTGGGTTTAGGTAATAATGAGCAGTTCTTC
abundance: .; d_gene: .; j_gene: TRBJ2-1; v_gene: TRBV30; CDR3aa: CAGQVHNEQFF; CDR3nt: TGTGCCGGACAAGTTCACAATGAGCAGTTCTTC